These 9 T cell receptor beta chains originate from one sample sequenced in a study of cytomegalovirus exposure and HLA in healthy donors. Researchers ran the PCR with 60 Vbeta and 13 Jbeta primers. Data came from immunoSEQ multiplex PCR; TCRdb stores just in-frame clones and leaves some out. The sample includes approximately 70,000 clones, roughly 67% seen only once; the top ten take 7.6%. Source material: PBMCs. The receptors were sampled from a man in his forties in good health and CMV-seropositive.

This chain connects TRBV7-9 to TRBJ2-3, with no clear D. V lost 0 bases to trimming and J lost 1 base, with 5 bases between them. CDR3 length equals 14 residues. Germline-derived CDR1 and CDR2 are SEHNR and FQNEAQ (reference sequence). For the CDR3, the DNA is TGTGCCAGCAGCTTAGCAAGCGGCACAGATACGCAGTATTTT. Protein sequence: CASSLASGTDTQYF.

Here the CDR3 DNA reads TGTGCCACCAGCGGGTCGAGGGGAGGGCTGTCGGATACGCAGTATTTT. This codes for CATSGSRGGLSDTQYF. The chain carries TRBV15 and TRBJ2-3; 7 positions match TRBD2. The CDR3 has 16 residues. After removal of 5 bases from V and 6 bases from J, the junction contained 14 bases not matched to a gene. Germline CDR1 LNHNV, CDR2 YYDKDF (reference sequence).

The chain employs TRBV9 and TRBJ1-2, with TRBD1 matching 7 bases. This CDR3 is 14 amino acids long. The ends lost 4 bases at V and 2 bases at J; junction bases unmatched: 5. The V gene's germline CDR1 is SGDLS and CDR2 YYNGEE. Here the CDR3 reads CASSPPGQNYGYTF. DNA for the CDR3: TGTGCCAGCAGCCCTCCGGGACAGAACTATGGCTACACCTTC. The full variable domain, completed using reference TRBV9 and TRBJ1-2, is DSGVTQTPKHLITATGQRVTLRCSPRSGDLSVYWYQQSLDQGLQFLIQYYNGEERAKGNILERFSAQQFPDLHSELNLSSLELGDSALYFCASSPPGQNYGYTFGSGTRLTVV.

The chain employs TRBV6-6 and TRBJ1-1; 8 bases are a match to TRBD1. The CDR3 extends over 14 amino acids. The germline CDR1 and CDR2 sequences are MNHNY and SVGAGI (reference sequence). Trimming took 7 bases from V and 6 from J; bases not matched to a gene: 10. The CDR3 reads CASNSGTGRAEAFF. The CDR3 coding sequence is TGTGCCAGCAACTCCGGGACAGGAAGGGCTGAAGCTTTCTTT.

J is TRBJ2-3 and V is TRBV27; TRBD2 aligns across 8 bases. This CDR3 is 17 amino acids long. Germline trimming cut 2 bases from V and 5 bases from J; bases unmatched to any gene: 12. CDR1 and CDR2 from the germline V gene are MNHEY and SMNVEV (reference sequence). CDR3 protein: CASSLRGSGNEEDTQYF. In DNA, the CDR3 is TGTGCCAGCAGTTTACGGGGTAGCGGGAATGAAGAAGATACGCAGTATTTT.

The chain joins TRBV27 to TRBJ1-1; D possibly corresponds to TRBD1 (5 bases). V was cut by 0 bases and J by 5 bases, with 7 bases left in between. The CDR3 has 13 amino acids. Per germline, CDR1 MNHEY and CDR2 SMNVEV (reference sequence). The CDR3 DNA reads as TGTGCCAGCAGTTTATCGGGGGGAACTGAAGCTTTCTTT. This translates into CASSLSGGTEAFF.

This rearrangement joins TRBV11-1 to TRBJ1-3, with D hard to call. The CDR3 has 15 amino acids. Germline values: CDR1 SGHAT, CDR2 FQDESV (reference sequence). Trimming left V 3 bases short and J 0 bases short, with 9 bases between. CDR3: CASSFQARSGNTIYF. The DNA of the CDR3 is TGTGCCAGCAGCTTCCAGGCACGCTCTGGAAACACCATATATTTT.

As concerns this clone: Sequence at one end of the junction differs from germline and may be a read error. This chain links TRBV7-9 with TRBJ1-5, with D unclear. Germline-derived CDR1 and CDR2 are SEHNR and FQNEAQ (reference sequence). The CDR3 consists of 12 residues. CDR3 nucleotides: TGTTCCAGCAGTCAGAACAATCAGCCCCAGCATTTT. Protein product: CSSSQNNQPQHF.

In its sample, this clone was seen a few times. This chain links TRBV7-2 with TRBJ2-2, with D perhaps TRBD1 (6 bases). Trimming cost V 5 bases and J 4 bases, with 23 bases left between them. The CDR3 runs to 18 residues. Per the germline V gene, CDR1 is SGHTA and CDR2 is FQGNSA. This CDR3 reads CASSPVGKGQGITGELFF. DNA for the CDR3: TGTGCCAGCAGCCCTGTAGGGAAAGGGCAGGGGATCACCGGGGAGCTGTTTTTT.